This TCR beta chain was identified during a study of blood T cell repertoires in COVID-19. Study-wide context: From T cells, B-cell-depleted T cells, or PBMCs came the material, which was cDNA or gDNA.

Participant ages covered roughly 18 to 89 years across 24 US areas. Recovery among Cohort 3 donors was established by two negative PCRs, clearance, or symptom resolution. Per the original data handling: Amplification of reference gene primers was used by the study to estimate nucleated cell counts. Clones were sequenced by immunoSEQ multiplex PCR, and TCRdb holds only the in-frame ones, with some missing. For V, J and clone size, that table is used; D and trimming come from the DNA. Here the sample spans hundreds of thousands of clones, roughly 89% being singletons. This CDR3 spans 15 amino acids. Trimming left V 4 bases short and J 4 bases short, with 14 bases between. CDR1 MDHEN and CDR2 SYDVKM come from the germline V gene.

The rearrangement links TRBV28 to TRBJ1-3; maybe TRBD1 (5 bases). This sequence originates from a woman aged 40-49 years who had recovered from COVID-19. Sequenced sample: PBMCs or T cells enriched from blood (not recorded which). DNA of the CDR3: TGTGCCAGCAGTTCGGGGGGGGAGGCCGGAAACACCATATATTTT. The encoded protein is CASSSGGEAGNTIYF. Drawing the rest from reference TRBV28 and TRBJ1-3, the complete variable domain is DVKVTQSSRYLVKRTGEKVFLECVQDMDHENMFWYRQDPGLGLRLIYFSYDVKMKEKGDIPEGYSVSREKKERFSLILESASTNQTSMYLCASSSGGEAGNTIYFGEGSWLTVV.